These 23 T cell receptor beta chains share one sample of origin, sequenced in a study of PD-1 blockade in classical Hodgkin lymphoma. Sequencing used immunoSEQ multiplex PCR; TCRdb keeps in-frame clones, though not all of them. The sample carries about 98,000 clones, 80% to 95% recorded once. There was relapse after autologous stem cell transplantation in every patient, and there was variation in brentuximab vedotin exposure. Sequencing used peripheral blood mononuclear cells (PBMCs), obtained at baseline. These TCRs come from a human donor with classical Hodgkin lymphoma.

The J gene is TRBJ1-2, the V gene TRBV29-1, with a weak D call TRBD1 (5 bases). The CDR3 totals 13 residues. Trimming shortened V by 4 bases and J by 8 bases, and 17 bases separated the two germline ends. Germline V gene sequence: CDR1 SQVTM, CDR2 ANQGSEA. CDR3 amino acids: CSVVGQDTSGYTF. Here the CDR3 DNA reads TGCAGCGTTGTAGGTCAGGACACCTCGGGCTACACCTTC.

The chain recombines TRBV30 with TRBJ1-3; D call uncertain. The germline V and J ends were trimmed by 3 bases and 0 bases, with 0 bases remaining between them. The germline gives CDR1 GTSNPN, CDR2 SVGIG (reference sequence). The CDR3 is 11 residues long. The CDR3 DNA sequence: TGTGCCTGGAGCTCTGGAAACACCATATATTTT. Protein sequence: CAWSSGNTIYF.

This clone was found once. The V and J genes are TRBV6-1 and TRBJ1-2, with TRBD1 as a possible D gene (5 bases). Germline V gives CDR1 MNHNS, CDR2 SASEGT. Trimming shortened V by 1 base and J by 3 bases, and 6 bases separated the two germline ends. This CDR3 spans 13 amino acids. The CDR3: CASSEVGDYGYTF. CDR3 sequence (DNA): TGTGCCAGCAGTGAAGTGGGGGACTATGGCTACACCTTC.

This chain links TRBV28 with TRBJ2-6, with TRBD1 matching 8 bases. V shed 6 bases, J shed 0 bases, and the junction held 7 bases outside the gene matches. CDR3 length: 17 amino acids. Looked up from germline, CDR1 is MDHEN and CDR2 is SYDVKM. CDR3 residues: CASRTDRAISGANVLTF. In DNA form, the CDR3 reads TGTGCCAGCAGAACGGACAGGGCGATCTCTGGGGCCAACGTCCTGACTTTC. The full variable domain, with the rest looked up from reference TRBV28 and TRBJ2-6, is DVKVTQSSRYLVKRTGEKVFLECVQDMDHENMFWYRQDPGLGLRLIYFSYDVKMKEKGDIPEGYSVSREKKERFSLILESASTNQTSMYLCASRTDRAISGANVLTFGAGSRLTVL.

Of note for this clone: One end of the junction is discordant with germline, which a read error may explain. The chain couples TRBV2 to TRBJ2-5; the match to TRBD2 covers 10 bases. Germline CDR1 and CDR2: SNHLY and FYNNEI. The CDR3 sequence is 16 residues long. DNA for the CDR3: TGTGCCAGCAGTGAAAAGGTCGCTAGCGGGGGCCTTGGTGATGACTTC. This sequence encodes CASSEKVASGGLGDDF.

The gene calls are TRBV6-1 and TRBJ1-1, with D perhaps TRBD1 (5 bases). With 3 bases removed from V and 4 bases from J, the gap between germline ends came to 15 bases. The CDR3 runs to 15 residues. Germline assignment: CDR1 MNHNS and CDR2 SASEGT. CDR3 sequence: CASSEMAGPGTEAFF. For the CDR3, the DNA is TGTGCCAGCAGTGAGATGGCGGGGCCGGGCACTGAAGCTTTCTTT.

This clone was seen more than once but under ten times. The CDR3 bases are TGCGCCAGCAGCTTCTTCCGGGACAGGGGCACCGGGGAGCTGTTTTTT. Encoded protein: CASSFFRDRGTGELFF. The rearrangement joins TRBV5-1 to TRBJ2-2; 10 nucleotides line up with TRBD1. The CDR3 length is 16 residues. Germline lookup yields CDR1 SGHRS and CDR2 YFSETQ. With 2 bases clipped from V and 4 bases from J, the junction kept 5 bases outside the gene matches.

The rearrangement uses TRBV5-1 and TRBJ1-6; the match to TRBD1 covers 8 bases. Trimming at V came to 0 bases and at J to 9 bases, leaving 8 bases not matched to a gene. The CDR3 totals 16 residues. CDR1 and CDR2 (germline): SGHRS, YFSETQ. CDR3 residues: CASSLVQGQDFSPLHF. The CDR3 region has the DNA TGCGCCAGCAGCTTGGTTCAGGGACAGGATTTTTCACCCCTCCACTTT.

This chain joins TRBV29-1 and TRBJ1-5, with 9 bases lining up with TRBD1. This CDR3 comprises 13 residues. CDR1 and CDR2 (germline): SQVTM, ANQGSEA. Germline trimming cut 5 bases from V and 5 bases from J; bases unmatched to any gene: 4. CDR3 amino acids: CSVMGQGDQPQHF. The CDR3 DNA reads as TGCAGCGTTATGGGACAGGGAGATCAGCCCCAGCATTTT.

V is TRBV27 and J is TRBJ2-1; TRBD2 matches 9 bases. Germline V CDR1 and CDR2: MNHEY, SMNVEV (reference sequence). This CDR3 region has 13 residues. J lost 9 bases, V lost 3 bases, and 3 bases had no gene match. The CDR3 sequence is CASSLGSGGEQFF. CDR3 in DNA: TGTGCCAGCAGTTTGGGTAGCGGGGGTGAGCAGTTCTTC.

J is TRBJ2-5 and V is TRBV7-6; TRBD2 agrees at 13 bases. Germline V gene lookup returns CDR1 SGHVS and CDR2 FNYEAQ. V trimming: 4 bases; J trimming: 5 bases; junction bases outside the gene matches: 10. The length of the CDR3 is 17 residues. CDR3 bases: TGTGCCAGCAGCTACAGGACTAGCGGGAGCTTCGGGGAGACCCAGTACTTC. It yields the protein CASSYRTSGSFGETQYF.

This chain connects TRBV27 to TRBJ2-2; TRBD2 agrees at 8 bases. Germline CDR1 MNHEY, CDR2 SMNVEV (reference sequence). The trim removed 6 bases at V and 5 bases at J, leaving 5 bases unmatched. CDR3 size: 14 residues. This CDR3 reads CASSRAGVTGELFF. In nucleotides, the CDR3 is TGTGCCAGCAGCCGAGCGGGAGTGACCGGGGAGCTGTTTTTT.

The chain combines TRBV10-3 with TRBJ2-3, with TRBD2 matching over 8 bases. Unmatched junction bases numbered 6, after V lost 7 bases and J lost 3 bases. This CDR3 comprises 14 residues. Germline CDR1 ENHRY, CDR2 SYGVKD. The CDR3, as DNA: TGTGCCATCACGAGCGGGAGAGCAACAGATACGCAGTATTTT. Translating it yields CAITSGRATDTQYF.

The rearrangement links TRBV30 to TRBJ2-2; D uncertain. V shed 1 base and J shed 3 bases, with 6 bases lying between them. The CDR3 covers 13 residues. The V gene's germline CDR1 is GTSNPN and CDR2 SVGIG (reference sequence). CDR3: CAWSDSYTGELFF. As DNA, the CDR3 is TGTGCCTGGAGTGACAGCTACACCGGGGAGCTGTTTTTT.

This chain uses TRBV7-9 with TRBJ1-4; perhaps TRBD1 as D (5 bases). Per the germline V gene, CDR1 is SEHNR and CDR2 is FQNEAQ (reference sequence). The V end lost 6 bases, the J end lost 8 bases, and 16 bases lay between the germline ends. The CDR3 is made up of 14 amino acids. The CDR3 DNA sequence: TGTGCCAGCAGAGCTGGGGGAATTGAGGAAAAACTGTTTTTT. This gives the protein CASRAGGIEEKLFF.

Written as DNA, the CDR3 is TGTGCCAGCAGCAAAGAAGGGGCGGGCCCGACGATTCAAGAGACCCAGTACTTC. Protein sequence: CASSKEGAGPTIQETQYF. The chain recombines TRBV7-8 with TRBJ2-5; perhaps D is TRBD1 or TRBD2 (5 bases each). Germline V CDR1 and CDR2: SGHVS, FQNEAQ. V shed 5 bases and J shed 2 bases, with 24 bases lying between them. This CDR3 is built from 18 residues.

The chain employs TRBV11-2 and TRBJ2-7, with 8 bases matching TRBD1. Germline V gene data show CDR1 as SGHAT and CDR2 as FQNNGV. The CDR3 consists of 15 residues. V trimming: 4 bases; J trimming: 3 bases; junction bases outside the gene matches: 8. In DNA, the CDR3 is TGTGCCAGCAGCTCCTTAGGAGGACAGGGCTACGAGCAGTACTTC. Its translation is CASSSLGGQGYEQYF.

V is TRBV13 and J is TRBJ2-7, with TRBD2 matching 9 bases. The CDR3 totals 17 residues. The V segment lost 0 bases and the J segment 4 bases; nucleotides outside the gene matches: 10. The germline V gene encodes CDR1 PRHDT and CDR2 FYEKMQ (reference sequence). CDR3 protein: CASSLGSSGSPGYEQYF. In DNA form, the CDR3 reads TGTGCCAGCAGCTTAGGGAGTAGCGGGAGTCCGGGTTACGAGCAGTACTTC. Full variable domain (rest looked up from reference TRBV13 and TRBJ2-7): AAGVIQSPRHLIKEKRETATLKCYPIPRHDTVYWYQQGPGQDPQFLISFYEKMQSDKGSIPDRFSAQQFSDYHSELNMSSLELGDSALYFCASSLGSSGSPGYEQYFGPGTRLTVT.

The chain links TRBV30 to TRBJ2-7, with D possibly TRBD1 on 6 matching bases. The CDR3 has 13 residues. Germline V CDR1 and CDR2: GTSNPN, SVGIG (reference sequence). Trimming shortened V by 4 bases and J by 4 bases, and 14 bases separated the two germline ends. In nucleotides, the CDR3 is TGTGCCTGGACAGGGGAAATCTGGTACGAGCAGTACTTC. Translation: CAWTGEIWYEQYF.

The CDR3 DNA sequence: TGTGCCAGCAGCAGAGACAGGAGCAATCAGCCCCAGCATTTT. It codes for CASSRDRSNQPQHF. This chain connects TRBV7-3 to TRBJ1-5; tentatively, D is TRBD1 (6 bases). Germline V gene lookup returns CDR1 SGHTA and CDR2 FQGTGA. V was trimmed by 5 bases and J by 1 base, leaving 9 bases between them. The length of the CDR3 is 14 residues.

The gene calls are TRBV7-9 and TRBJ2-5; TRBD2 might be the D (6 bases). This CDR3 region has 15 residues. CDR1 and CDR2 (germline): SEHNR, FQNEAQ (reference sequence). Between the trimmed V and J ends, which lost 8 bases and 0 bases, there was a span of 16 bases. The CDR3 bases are TGTGCCAGCCACTCCCGGGACTTGTACCAAGAGACCCAGTACTTC. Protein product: CASHSRDLYQETQYF.

DNA for the CDR3: TGCAGCGTTGACCGAACGGGACAAGAGGGCTACACCTTC. Its translation: CSVDRTGQEGYTF. This chain joins TRBV29-1 and TRBJ1-2, with D possibly being TRBD1 (6 bases). Per germline, CDR1 SQVTM and CDR2 ANQGSEA. The CDR3 consists of 13 residues. V was shortened by 3 bases and J by 8 bases, with 16 bases between the two germline ends.

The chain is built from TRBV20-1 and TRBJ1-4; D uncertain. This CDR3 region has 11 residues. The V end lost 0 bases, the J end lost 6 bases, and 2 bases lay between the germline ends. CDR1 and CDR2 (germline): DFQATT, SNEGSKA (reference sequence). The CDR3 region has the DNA TGCAGTGCTAGAGATGATGAAAAACTGTTTTTT. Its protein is CSARDDEKLFF.